The clone carrying this TCR beta chain occurred many times. Germline V lookup: CDR1 SGHAT, CDR2 FQNNGV. V lost 2 bases to trimming and J lost 0 bases; unmatched junction nucleotides: 11. This CDR3 spans 20 amino acids. Time point indicated: before trial treatment. The sample comes from a study of low-dose radiotherapy and immunotherapy resistance in tumors. Study context: Individuals in Cohort 2 had 1 Gy per fraction every two weeks, adding up to 13 Gy over 26 weeks.

Alpha- and beta-chain coverage of first-strand cDNA came from TRAV- and TRBV-specific primers. The authors ran about 20 PCR cycles to amplify TCRs with a constant-region primer and V-primer adapter. Each CDR3 protein is one row after TCRdb ran MiXCR on the reads. The sample has tens of thousands of distinct CDR3 sequences; approximately 26% are singletons. Specimen: PBMCs, collected before treatment. The genes are TRBV11-2 and TRBJ2-6; 9 bases align to TRBD1. This clonotype was obtained from a male donor with rectosigmoid adenocarcinoma. CDR3 amino acids: CASSLFAPGQGSSGANVLTF. CDR3 bases: TGTGCCAGCAGCTTATTCGCACCGGGACAGGGAAGCTCTGGGGCCAACGTCCTGACTTTC.